This TCR beta chain was obtained from a study of identical twins. After template switching added a universal primer site, the resulting cDNA carried unique molecular identifiers. TCRdb passed the 5' RACE reads through MiXCR, listing each CDR3 protein once. The data contain fewer than 650,000 distinct CDR3 sequences, under 8.5% of them singletons. Findings of the study overall: Invariant cells of the MAIT and iNKT types might have partly distorted the zero-insertion analyses. Conclusions rested on cross-sectional statistics rather than following the same donors. In cord blood, abundant beta clonotypes had fewer insertions; memory showed no trend.

There are many counts of this clonotype. Its antigen is unknown. The CDR3 covers 17 residues. Germline values: CDR1 SGHRS, CDR2 YFSETQ. The germline V and J ends were trimmed by 0 bases and 1 base, with 11 bases remaining between them. These records were also assigned to another study, of yellow fever vaccine responses in identical twins.

The sequencing input was PBMCs. The TCR sequence derives from a woman younger than 35 in good health. This chain links TRBV5-1 with TRBJ1-6; weak D call: TRBD1 (5 bases). CDR3 sequence reads: CASSLEGRGSYNSPLHF. The DNA of the CDR3 is TGCGCCAGCAGCTTGGAGGGGCGAGGGTCCTATAATTCACCCCTCCACTTT.